This T cell receptor (beta chain) was retrieved from a study of T cells after somatic rescue of genetic block (dated by TCRdb to 2018 to 2021). Looking at the study overall: The study assessed how robust, over the long term, a T-cell system was when the system had developed through somatic rescue of a genetic block in T-cell development.

Receptors were amplified or captured by the immunoSEQ multiplex PCR assay. Drawn from immuneACCESS, this table holds only the in-frame rearrangements with V and J called that TCRdb kept. Clones are partly lost; checked studies trace under half to an unresolved V gene and leave the rest unexplained. Recorded for this sample are 110,000 or so clones; about nine tenths of them occurred a single time. Approximately 1.5% of the sample goes to the ten largest clones. Concerning this clone itself: This clone's antigen is unknown. Base qualities are not at hand, and no much larger clone is one base apart.

Spanning cysteine to phenylalanine, the CDR3 consists of 14 amino acids. Just the 42-base CDR3 DNA is kept, in frame starting at base 1. The germline V gene (reference sequence) provides CDR1 SGHNT and CDR2 YYREEE. The junction shows trimming of 0 bases on V and 3 bases on J, plus 9 bases between the germline ends. In this chain, TRBV5-4 is recombined with TRBJ1-2; the D segment cannot be called with confidence. The origin of this receptor is a woman in her late teens or twenties. Sequencing was performed on peripheral blood mononuclear cells (PBMCs). The encoded CDR3 is CASSLEGRDYGYTF. The sequence in DNA is TGTGCCAGCAGCTTGGAGGGTCGGGACTATGGCTACACCTTC.